This TCR beta chain was sequenced in a study of T-cell reconstitution after alpha-beta-depleted transplantation in children. The CDR3 extends over 18 amino acids. CDR1 and CDR2 (germline): ENHRY, SYGVKD. The ends were cut back, 4 bases at V and 3 bases at J, with 21 bases in the middle. A TCRbeta library incorporating unique molecular identifiers was prepared. TCRdb used MiXCR to reprocess the PCR reads, holding one entry per CDR3 protein. The table includes 240,000 or so distinct CDR3 sequences, around 12% detected once. This clonotype was detected ten times or more. This material consisted of PBMCs from the stem cell graft donor, taken from the stem cell graft. The chain carries TRBV10-3 and TRBJ2-2; possibly TRBD1 for D (6 bases). This sequence was found in a human donor who donated a stem cell graft to a child with acute lymphoblastic leukemia. CDR3 sequence: CAISVRDKVASYTGELFF. The CDR3 bases are TGTGCCATCAGTGTCCGGGACAAGGTCGCATCGTACACCGGGGAGCTGTTTTTT.